This TCR beta chain was sequenced during a study of T cell responses to AZD1222 COVID-19 vaccine. Regarding this clone: The antigen is not known.

Data came from immunoSEQ multiplex PCR; TCRdb stores just in-frame clones and leaves some out. The sample consists of 150,000 to 200,000 clones, roughly 94% of them appearing once. Notes on the study in general: Distributed over spike, vaccine-associated CD4 TCRs predominated at 160-218 and 743-854. Spike-specific TCR breadth and depth went up after people got two AZD1222 doses.

V lost 4 bases and J lost 7, with 11 bases in between. CDR1 is SEHNR, CDR2 FQNEAQ, per germline (reference sequence). The CDR3 has 14 residues. The gene calls are TRBV7-9 and TRBJ1-6, with D uncertain. The sample consisted of peripheral blood, taken 28 days after the second AZD1222 dose. The TCR sequence derives from an adult who received the AZD1222 COVID-19 vaccine. CDR3 bases: TGTGCCAGCAGCTCAAGTGGGGTAAATTCACCCCTCCACTTT. This gives the protein CASSSSGVNSPLHF.